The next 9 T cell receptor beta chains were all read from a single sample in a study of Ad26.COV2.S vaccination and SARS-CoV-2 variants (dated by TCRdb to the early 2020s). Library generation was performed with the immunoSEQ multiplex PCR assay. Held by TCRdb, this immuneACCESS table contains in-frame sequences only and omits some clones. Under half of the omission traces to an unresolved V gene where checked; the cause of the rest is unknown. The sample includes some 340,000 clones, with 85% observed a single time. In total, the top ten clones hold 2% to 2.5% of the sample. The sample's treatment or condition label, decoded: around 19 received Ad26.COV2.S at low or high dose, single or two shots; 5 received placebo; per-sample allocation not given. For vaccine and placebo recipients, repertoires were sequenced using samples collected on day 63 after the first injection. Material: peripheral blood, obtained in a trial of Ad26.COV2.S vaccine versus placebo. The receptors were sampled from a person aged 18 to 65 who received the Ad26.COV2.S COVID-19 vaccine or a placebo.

The CDR3 sequence: CASIATGGMNTEAFF. The CDR3 DNA sequence: TGTGCCAGCATCGCTACAGGGGGCATGAACACTGAAGCTTTCTTT. The chain carries TRBV7-6 and TRBJ1-1; 9 bases agree with TRBD1. CDR1 and CDR2 from the germline V gene are SGHVS and FNYEAQ. The junction had 6 bases not matched to a gene; V was cut back by 7 bases and J by 0 bases. This CDR3 is built from 15 residues.

The CDR3 loop is CASSLKDRGKHQPQHF. The CDR3 bases are TGTGCCAGCAGCTTAAAGGACAGGGGGAAGCATCAGCCCCAGCATTTT. The chain carries TRBV7-8 and TRBJ1-5; TRBD1 agrees at 10 bases. Germline V CDR1 and CDR2: SGHVS, FQNEAQ. After removal of 2 bases from V and 5 bases from J, the junction contained 6 bases not matched to a gene. This CDR3 spans 16 amino acids.

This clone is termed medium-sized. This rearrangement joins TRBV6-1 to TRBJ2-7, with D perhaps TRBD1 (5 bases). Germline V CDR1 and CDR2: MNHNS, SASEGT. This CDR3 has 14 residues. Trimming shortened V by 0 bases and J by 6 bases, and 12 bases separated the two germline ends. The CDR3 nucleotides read TGTGCCAGCAGTGAAGCCCCGGATCAGGGCGAGCAGTACTTC. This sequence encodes CASSEAPDQGEQYF.

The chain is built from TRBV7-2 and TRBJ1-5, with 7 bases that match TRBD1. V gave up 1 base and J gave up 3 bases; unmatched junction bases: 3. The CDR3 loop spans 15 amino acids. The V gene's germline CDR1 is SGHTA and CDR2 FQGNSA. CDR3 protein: CASSLVQGINQPQHF. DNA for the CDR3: TGTGCCAGCAGCTTAGTACAGGGGATCAATCAGCCCCAGCATTTT.

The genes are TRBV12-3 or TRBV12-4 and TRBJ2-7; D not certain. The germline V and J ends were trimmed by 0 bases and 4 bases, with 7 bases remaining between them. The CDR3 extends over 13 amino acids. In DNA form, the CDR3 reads TGTGCCAGCAGTTTAGCACGACGGTACGAGCAGTACTTC. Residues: CASSLARRYEQYF.

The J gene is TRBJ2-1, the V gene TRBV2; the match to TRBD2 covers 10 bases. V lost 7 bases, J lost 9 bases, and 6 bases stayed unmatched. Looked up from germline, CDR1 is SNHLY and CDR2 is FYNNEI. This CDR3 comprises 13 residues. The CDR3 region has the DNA TGTGCCAGCAAGCGGGGGGGCCAGGTTGAGCAGTTCTTC. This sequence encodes CASKRGGQVEQFF. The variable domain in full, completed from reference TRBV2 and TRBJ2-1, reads EPEVTQTPSHQVTQMGQEVILRCVPISNHLYFYWYRQILGQKVEFLVSFYNNEISEKSEIFDDQFSVERPDGSNFTLKIRSTKLEDSAMYFCASKRGGQVEQFFGPGTRLTVL.

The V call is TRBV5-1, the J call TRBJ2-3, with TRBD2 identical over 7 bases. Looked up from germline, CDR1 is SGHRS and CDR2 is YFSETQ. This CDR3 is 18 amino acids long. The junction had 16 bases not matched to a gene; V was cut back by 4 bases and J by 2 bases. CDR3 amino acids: CASSPPRGRGIYTDTQYF. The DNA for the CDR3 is TGCGCCAGCAGCCCCCCCCGAGGGCGGGGGATCTACACAGATACGCAGTATTTT.

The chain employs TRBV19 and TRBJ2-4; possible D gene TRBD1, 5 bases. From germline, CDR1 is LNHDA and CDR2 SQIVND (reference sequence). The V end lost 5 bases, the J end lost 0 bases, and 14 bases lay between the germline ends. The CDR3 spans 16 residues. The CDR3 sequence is CASSLRQLLAKNIQYF. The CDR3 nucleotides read TGTGCCAGTAGTTTACGACAGCTTCTAGCCAAAAACATTCAGTACTTC.

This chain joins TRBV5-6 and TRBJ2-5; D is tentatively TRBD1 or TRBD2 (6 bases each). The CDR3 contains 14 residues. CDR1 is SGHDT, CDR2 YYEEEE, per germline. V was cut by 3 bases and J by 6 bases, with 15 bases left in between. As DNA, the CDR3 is TGTGCCAGCAGCTGGGGGCAGGGAGGTCAGACCCAGTACTTC. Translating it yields CASSWGQGGQTQYF.